The source of this T cell receptor beta chain is a study of T cell responses to AZD1222 COVID-19 vaccine. Note on this clone: Its antigen is currently unknown.

Whole-study findings and limits: Repertoires were obtained only post-peak T cell response. Unmutated variant regions are reportedly targeted by nearly half of spike-specific TCRs. Mostly white British, mostly female donors; authors suggested clonal diversity may be underestimated.

The V gene's germline CDR1 is SNHLY and CDR2 FYNNEI. V dropped 10 bases and J dropped 3 bases, with 12 bases sitting between them. CDR3 length equals 12 residues. Repertoires were generated with immunoSEQ multiplex PCR, while TCRdb's copy carries only in-frame clones and drops some. The data show roughly 97,000 clones, with 80% to 90% seen just once and about 8.7% held by the top ten. Sample: peripheral blood, taken on day 0 of AZD1222 vaccination. The chain links TRBV2 to TRBJ1-2; D call uncertain. This receptor was identified in an adult in good health. CDR3 coding DNA: TGTGCCACCGCTGGGGTAGACTATGGCTACACCTTC. Translation: CATAGVDYGYTF.